This TCR beta chain was sequenced in a study of blood T cell repertoires in COVID-19. At the level of the study: Some COVID-19 samples were acute and others convalescent; all came from the United States, Italy and Spain. PBMCs, B-cell-depleted T cells, or T cells were the source of the cDNA or gDNA that made up the material.

A single count supports this clone. As processed by the authors: Amplification of reference gene primers provided the estimated nucleated cell counts. Some clones are missing from TCRdb's copy, which holds only in-frame ones; the method was immunoSEQ multiplex PCR. V and J calls and clone size are as listed in that table; D and trimming were resolved from the DNA. This table holds 200,000 to 250,000 clones, 75% to 85% found once. Trimming shortened V by 10 bases and J by 0 bases, and 18 bases separated the two germline ends. Germline CDR1 and CDR2: LNHDA and SQIVND (reference sequence). The CDR3 spans 15 residues.

The receptor comes from a woman aged 25 to 45 with COVID-19, enrolled during active disease. V and J are TRBV19 and TRBJ1-1, with D possibly TRBD1 on 5 matching bases. Sequenced: peripheral blood. DNA of the CDR3: TGTGCCACCAGTATAGGAGGGGAGGTGAACACTGAAGCTTTCTTT. Its translation is CATSIGGEVNTEAFF.